Each of the 18 T cell receptor beta chains below was sequenced from the same sample in a study of T cell responses to AZD1222 COVID-19 vaccine. Sequencing was performed with immunoSEQ multiplex PCR; in TCRdb, only in-frame clones are kept and a portion is missing. The sample records around 140,000 clones, 85% to 95% being singletons. The material was peripheral blood, obtained on day 0 of MenACWY control vaccination. These TCRs come from an adult in good health.

This sequence joins TRBV2 and TRBJ1-1; no clear D. The germline CDR1 and CDR2 sequences are SNHLY and FYNNEI. This CDR3 is built from 14 residues. V was trimmed by 4 bases and J by 6 bases, leaving 15 bases between them. The CDR3 DNA is TGTGCCAGCAGTGTCGGCCTATCGGGCGCTGAAGCTTTCTTT. As protein: CASSVGLSGAEAFF.

The J gene is TRBJ2-1, the V gene TRBV7-9, with 12 bases identical to TRBD2. Germline values: CDR1 SEHNR, CDR2 FQNEAQ (reference sequence). The CDR3 has 16 residues. V was clipped by 3 bases and J by 5 bases; unmatched bases: 5. Here the CDR3 DNA reads TGTGCCAGCAGCTTTGAGACTAGCGGGAGTCACAATGAGCAGTTCTTC. Protein product: CASSFETSGSHNEQFF.

The chain couples TRBV7-2 to TRBJ2-1; D is ambiguous. The V and J ends lost 7 bases and 0 bases respectively, with 13 bases between them. The germline CDR1 and CDR2 sequences are SGHTA and FQGNSA. This CDR3 contains 15 residues. CDR3 sequence reads: CASNKRPGSYNEQFF. The CDR3 DNA is TGTGCCAGCAACAAACGCCCGGGCTCCTACAATGAGCAGTTCTTC.

This chain connects TRBV27 to TRBJ2-1, with D perhaps matching TRBD1 or TRBD2 (5 bases each). CDR3 length equals 17 residues. Germline CDR1 reads MNHEY; CDR2 reads SMNVEV (reference sequence). Trimming pared 5 bases from V and 6 bases from J, leaving 23 bases between. For the CDR3, the DNA is TGTGCCAGCAGTCCGTGGACGGGAAGGGGCAATCCCAATGAGCAGTTCTTC. Protein product: CASSPWTGRGNPNEQFF.

The chain uses TRBV7-3 and TRBJ2-7; 7 positions match TRBD2. The CDR3 length is 14 residues. Germline CDR1 SGHTA, CDR2 FQGTGA. With V trimmed by 2 bases and J by 5 bases, 6 bases remained unmatched. Written as DNA, the CDR3 is TGTGCCAGCAGCTTAGGCGGGAGATCGGACGAGCAGTACTTC. Translating gives CASSLGGRSDEQYF.

The chain recombines TRBV28 with TRBJ1-5; 7 bases are a match to TRBD1. The CDR3 totals 17 residues. Trimming removed 6 bases from V and 6 bases from J; junction bases left unmatched: 17. The germline V gene encodes CDR1 MDHEN and CDR2 SYDVKM. The CDR3 DNA follows: TGTGCCAGCAGCCTGGCGGCAGGGGGTTTAATTGCTCAGCCCCAGCATTTT. This gives the protein CASSLAAGGLIAQPQHF.

The rearrangement uses TRBV30 and TRBJ1-2, with D perhaps matching TRBD1 (5 bases). Trimming removed 5 bases at V and 5 bases at J, with 18 bases between. Germline CDR1 and CDR2: GTSNPN and SVGIG (reference sequence). The CDR3 loop spans 14 amino acids. The CDR3 bases are TGTGCCTGGGGGGCCAACGCGAGGTCATATGGCTACACCTTC. Amino acid sequence: CAWGANARSYGYTF.

J is TRBJ2-5 and V is TRBV5-4; D is perhaps TRBD1 or TRBD2 (5 bases each). The CDR3 runs to 13 residues. The V gene's germline CDR1 is SGHNT and CDR2 YYREEE (reference sequence). V lost 4 bases to trimming and J lost 4 bases, with 11 bases between them. The CDR3 DNA is TGTGCCAGCAGCGCGAGGGACGGAGAGACCCAGTACTTC. Amino acids: CASSARDGETQYF.

This clone appeared a single time. The rearrangement joins TRBV10-3 to TRBJ2-1; TRBD2 agrees at 10 bases. The germline V gene has CDR1 ENHRY and CDR2 SYGVKD. V shed 9 bases, J shed 0 bases, and the junction held 14 bases outside the gene matches. The CDR3 consists of 18 residues. The CDR3 bases are TGTGCCATTCGAGCCACTAGCGGGATAACCTCCTCCTACAATGAGCAGTTCTTC. Protein: CAIRATSGITSSYNEQFF.

The sample holds one count of this clone. The chain joins TRBV19 to TRBJ1-1, with D possibly TRBD1 on 5 matching bases. The CDR3 extends over 15 amino acids. V gave up 6 bases and J gave up 1 base, with 15 bases separating them. The germline V gene has CDR1 LNHDA and CDR2 SQIVND (reference sequence). The CDR3 is CASSRLGGANTEAFF. The DNA for the CDR3 is TGTGCCAGTAGCCGACTGGGCGGGGCGAACACTGAAGCTTTCTTT. The full variable domain, its missing parts supplied by reference TRBV19 and TRBJ1-1, is DGGITQSPKYLFRKEGQNVTLSCEQNLNHDAMYWYRQDPGQGLRLIYYSQIVNDFQKGDIAEGYSVSREKKESFPLTVTSAQKNPTAFYLCASSRLGGANTEAFFGQGTRLTVV.

In its sample, this clone was seen once. The rearrangement uses TRBV6-5 and TRBJ2-2; 7 bases fit TRBD1. There are 16 residues in the CDR3. Looked up from germline, CDR1 is MNHEY and CDR2 is SVGAGI. V lost 1 base, J lost 6 bases, and 8 bases stayed unmatched. This CDR3 reads CASSYLQQGSAGELFF. CDR3 bases: TGTGCCAGCAGTTACTTACAACAGGGGTCAGCCGGGGAGCTGTTTTTT.

This chain links TRBV10-3 with TRBJ2-1, with a weak D call TRBD1 (5 bases). This CDR3 is 16 amino acids long. The V end was cut by 4 bases, the J end by 0 bases, with 13 bases between. CDR1 and CDR2 (germline): ENHRY, SYGVKD. This chain's CDR3 is CAISVDSKPSYNEQFF. In DNA, the CDR3 is TGTGCCATCAGTGTAGACAGCAAACCCTCCTACAATGAGCAGTTCTTC.

In this sample, this clone turned up once. The chain combines TRBV9 with TRBJ2-1; TRBD2 matches 8 bases. Germline V gene data show CDR1 as SGDLS and CDR2 as YYNGEE. The CDR3 totals 17 residues. V was clipped by 0 bases and J by 8 bases; unmatched bases: 13. The CDR3 nucleotides are TGTGCCAGCAGCGTAGGTCTTTCGGCGGGAGGAGTCTATGAGCAGTTCTTC. Protein: CASSVGLSAGGVYEQFF.

The chain recombines TRBV5-8 with TRBJ2-5, with D tentatively TRBD1 or TRBD2 (7 bases each). Germline V gene data show CDR1 as SGHTS and CDR2 as YDEGEE. V was pared by 8 bases and J by 5 bases, with 22 bases between. This CDR3 is 15 amino acids long. CDR3 amino acids: CARPQGGGARETQYF. The CDR3 coding sequence is TGTGCCAGACCCCAGGGAGGGGGCGCGAGGGAGACCCAGTACTTC.

The chain has TRBV5-5 and TRBJ1-2; 12 bases match TRBD1. This CDR3 comprises 17 residues. Germline V gene lookup returns CDR1 SGHKS and CDR2 YYEKEE (reference sequence). The junction had 11 bases not matched to a gene; V was cut back by 0 bases and J by 8 bases. The CDR3 reads CASSLEGTGGGMGGYTF. In DNA form, the CDR3 reads TGTGCCAGCAGCTTGGAGGGGACAGGGGGCGGAATGGGCGGCTACACCTTC.

V and J are TRBV18 and TRBJ1-4; D remains ambiguous. The CDR3 has 15 amino acids. Deletions cut 1 base from V and 0 bases from J, with 6 bases between. In germline, CDR1 is KGHSH, CDR2 LQKENI. The CDR3 region is CASSPLPATNEKLFF. CDR3 nucleotides: TGTGCCAGCTCACCACTGCCGGCAACTAATGAAAAACTGTTTTTT. The full variable domain, in which reference TRBV18 and TRBJ1-4 provide the parts outside the CDR3, is NAGVMQNPRHLVRRRGQEARLRCSPMKGHSHVYWYRQLPEEGLKFMVYLQKENIIDESGMPKERFSAEFPKEGPSILRIQQVVRGDSAAYFCASSPLPATNEKLFFGSGTQLSVL.

As to this clone: A read error may account for a junction end that differs from germline. Other DNA sequences of this sample code for an identical CDR3. The chain recombines TRBV7-9 with TRBJ1-2; possibly TRBD1 for D (5 bases). CDR1 and CDR2 from the germline V gene are SEHNR and FQNEAQ (reference sequence). The CDR3 sequence is 11 residues long. CDR3 DNA: TGTGCCAGCGGTAGGGGCGAGGGCTACACCTTT. As protein: CASGRGEGYTF. The complete variable domain, with remaining parts taken from reference TRBV7-9 and TRBJ1-2, reads DTGVSQNPRHKITKRGQNVTFRCDPISEHNRLYWYRQTLGQGPEFLTYFQNEAQLEKSRLLSDRFSAERPKGSFSTLEIQRTEQGDSAMYLCASGRGEGYTFGSGTRLTVV.

The CDR3 DNA reads TGTGCCAGCAGCTACCCCAGACAGTCTCCTAATGAAAAACTGTTTTTT. Its translation: CASSYPRQSPNEKLFF. The V gene is TRBV5-8, the J gene TRBJ1-4, with TRBD1 as a possible D gene (5 bases). Deletions cut 3 bases from V and 3 bases from J, with 15 bases between. The V gene's germline CDR1 is SGHTS and CDR2 YDEGEE. The CDR3 is 16 amino acids.